This T cell receptor beta chain stems from a study of T cell repertoires in cytomegalovirus infection. Across the whole study: Public TCR beta signatures provided an indication of both CMV infection and a matching HLA type.

This clonotype was observed many times. What it binds is not known. TCRdb re-analysed the reads in MiXCR, keeping a single row per CDR3 protein. The sample has 120,000 to 150,000 distinct CDR3 sequences, 6.5% seen once. From germline, CDR1 is SGHTA and CDR2 FQGNSA. Trimming cost V 2 bases and J 2 bases, with 9 bases left between them. The CDR3 contains 14 residues. Overall study results and limits: The ex vivo response was dominated by HLA-C-restricted CMV-specific TCR beta clonotypes. Summed frequency of public TCR beta families distinguished CMV carriers with the relevant HLA.

This receptor was obtained from a human donor in good health (CMV status not recorded). Some clones in this sample may be carry-over from other donors' samples. The rearrangement uses TRBV7-2 and TRBJ2-5; no clear D gene. The sample taken for sequencing was PBMCs. The CDR3 sequence is CASSLKTWQETQYF. Written as DNA, the CDR3 is TGTGCCAGCAGCTTAAAGACGTGGCAAGAGACCCAGTACTTC.